This T cell receptor beta chain was sequenced for a study of cytomegalovirus exposure and HLA in healthy donors. Study-level results: What was likely a sequencing artifact was a cluster of highly shared sequence variants. Later on, an analysis tied approximately 15,000 TCR beta sequences to HLA alleles at 0.05 false discovery rate.

Worth noting for this clone: Its specificity is unknown.

The study ran its PCR with 60 Vbeta and 13 Jbeta primers. Produced via immunoSEQ multiplex PCR; TCRdb's table is partial and in-frame only. The sample records about 200,000 clones, 70% to 85% being singletons. This clonotype was sampled from a man aged 50-60 years in good health and CMV-seronegative. Sequenced material: PBMCs.

The CDR3 protein is CASSLEGTKNTGELFF. Here the CDR3 DNA reads TGTGCCAGCAGCTTAGAAGGGACAAAGAACACCGGGGAGCTGTTTTTT. This chain uses TRBV11-2 with TRBJ2-2; D perhaps matches TRBD1 (6 bases). V lost 0 bases and J 1 base, leaving 9 bases between the germline ends. This CDR3 contains 16 residues. Germline assignment: CDR1 SGHAT and CDR2 FQNNGV.